Listed here are 16 T cell receptor beta chains from one sample, sequenced in a study of tumor-infiltrating lymphocytes in localized non-small cell lung cancer. TCRdb's table, derived via immunoSEQ multiplex PCR, lists solely in-frame clones and lacks some. Of roughly 9,100 clones listed, roughly 80% are singletons. The sample taken for sequencing was uninvolved lung tissue not adjacent to the tumor. These TCRs come from a human donor with non-small cell lung cancer.

V usage is TRBV7-2 and J usage is TRBJ2-7; 13 nucleotides line up with TRBD2. The germline V gene has CDR1 SGHTA and CDR2 FQGNSA. V was pared by 3 bases and J by 4 bases, with 3 bases of the junction left unmatched. This CDR3 spans 15 amino acids. CDR3 in amino acids: CASSFTSGGAYEQYF. CDR3 sequence (DNA): TGTGCCAGCAGCTTTACTAGCGGGGGGGCGTACGAGCAGTACTTC.

This clone is a singleton in its sample. The chain joins TRBV6-6 to TRBJ2-7; D is possibly TRBD2 (7 bases). CDR3 length equals 13 residues. The V end lost 8 bases, the J end lost 5 bases, and 16 bases lay between the germline ends. CDR1 MNHNY and CDR2 SVGAGI come from the germline V gene (reference sequence). CDR3 sequence (DNA): TGTGCCAGCTCCCATGGGGGGGGCGACGAGCAGTACTTC. Its protein product is CASSHGGGDEQYF.

V gene TRBV15 combines with J gene TRBJ2-6; 7 bases align to TRBD2. The V gene's germline CDR1 is LNHNV and CDR2 YYDKDF (reference sequence). Germline trimming cut 5 bases from V and 2 bases from J; bases unmatched to any gene: 9. CDR3 length: 17 amino acids. CDR3 amino acids: CATSSSLRGAGANVLTF. The CDR3 coding sequence is TGTGCCACCAGCTCATCTTTACGGGGGGCTGGGGCCAACGTCCTGACTTTC. Based on the CDR3 plus reference TRBV15 and TRBJ2-6, the full variable domain is DAMVIQNPRYQVTQFGKPVTLSCSQTLNHNVMYWYQQKSSQAPKLLFHYYDKDFNNEADTPDNFQSRRPNTSFCFLDIRSPGLGDTAMYLCATSSSLRGAGANVLTFGAGSRLTVL.

J is TRBJ2-3 and V is TRBV13, with D possibly being TRBD1 or TRBD2 (5 bases each). Germline CDR1 PRHDT, CDR2 FYEKMQ (reference sequence). V dropped 5 bases and J dropped 6 bases, with 21 bases sitting between them. CDR3 length: 16 amino acids. The CDR3, as DNA: TGTGCCAGCAGCGTATTTAGAGGGACCGGGGCGGATACGCAGTATTTT. Its protein product is CASSVFRGTGADTQYF.

The chain uses TRBV7-2 and TRBJ1-1, with D maybe TRBD1 (5 bases). CDR1 and CDR2 from the germline V gene are SGHTA and FQGNSA. The CDR3 length is 12 residues. With 4 bases removed from V and 11 bases from J, the gap between germline ends came to 14 bases. CDR3 amino acids: CASSWDRQWAFF. The CDR3 DNA follows: TGTGCCAGCAGCTGGGACCGACAGTGGGCTTTCTTT.

In its sample, this clone was seen once. V gene TRBV6-5 combines with J gene TRBJ2-5; possibly TRBD2 for D (6 bases). Germline CDR1 is MNHEY and CDR2 is SVGAGI. V lost 2 bases, J lost 6 bases, and 7 bases lay in between. This CDR3 has 12 residues. The CDR3 is CASSYAGQTQYF. The CDR3 DNA is TGTGCCAGCAGTTACGCGGGGCAGACCCAGTACTTC.

V and J are TRBV10-3 and TRBJ1-4; TRBD1 aligns across 10 bases. Looked up from germline, CDR1 is ENHRY and CDR2 is SYGVKD. V dropped 11 bases and J dropped 8; count of bases not matched to a gene: 11. There are 14 residues in the CDR3. The CDR3 coding sequence is TGTGCCTCTAAGGGGACAGGGGCGGTAGAAAAACTGTTTTTT. This translates into CASKGTGAVEKLFF.

This chain joins TRBV2 and TRBJ2-5; D is unclear. The ends were cut back, 7 bases at V and 1 base at J, with 13 bases in the middle. Germline V gene lookup returns CDR1 SNHLY and CDR2 FYNNEI. The CDR3 covers 14 residues. In DNA, the CDR3 is TGTGCCAGCAATAAGTTGACCAGCCAAGAGACCCAGTACTTC. It is translated as CASNKLTSQETQYF. The variable domain in full, with the rest retrieved from reference TRBV2 and TRBJ2-5, is EPEVTQTPSHQVTQMGQEVILRCVPISNHLYFYWYRQILGQKVEFLVSFYNNEISEKSEIFDDQFSVERPDGSNFTLKIRSTKLEDSAMYFCASNKLTSQETQYFGPGTRLLVL.

The chain is built from TRBV11-1 and TRBJ1-4; D is uncertain. In germline, CDR1 is SGHAT, CDR2 FQDESV (reference sequence). The CDR3 extends over 15 amino acids. Between the trimmed V and J ends, which lost 5 bases and 2 bases, there was a span of 12 bases. The CDR3 region is CASSKALSTNEKLFF. The CDR3, as DNA: TGTGCCAGCAGCAAGGCCCTTTCGACTAATGAAAAACTGTTTTTT.

CDR3 sequence: CASSDRQGRTGELFF. The DNA for the CDR3 is TGTGCCAGCAGTGATCGACAGGGGCGCACCGGGGAGCTGTTTTTT. The V and J genes are TRBV6-1 and TRBJ2-2, with 8 nucleotides matching TRBD1. Trimming cost V 3 bases and J 4 bases; bases outside gene matches: 4. Germline-derived CDR1 and CDR2 are MNHNS and SASEGT. The CDR3 runs to 15 residues.

This rearrangement joins TRBV5-1 to TRBJ2-7; D might be TRBD2 (5 bases). Germline CDR1 reads SGHRS; CDR2 reads YFSETQ. The CDR3 extends over 13 amino acids. The V end was cut by 4 bases, the J end by 3 bases, with 11 bases between. CDR3 sequence: CASSDGIIYEQYF. In DNA, the CDR3 is TGCGCCAGCAGCGACGGGATAATCTACGAGCAGTACTTC.

This clone turned up a few times. The V gene is TRBV7-9, the J gene TRBJ2-1; possibly TRBD1 or TRBD2 for D (6 bases each). The germline V gene has CDR1 SEHNR and CDR2 FQNEAQ (reference sequence). Trimming left V 4 bases short and J 6 bases short, with 22 bases between. CDR3 length equals 17 residues. CDR3 sequence reads: CASSSYRKRLGGNEQFF. The CDR3 DNA reads as TGTGCCAGCAGCTCCTATCGGAAAAGACTAGGGGGCAATGAGCAGTTCTTC. The whole variable domain, remainder taken from reference TRBV7-9 and TRBJ2-1, is DTGVSQNPRHKITKRGQNVTFRCDPISEHNRLYWYRQTLGQGPEFLTYFQNEAQLEKSRLLSDRFSAERPKGSFSTLEIQRTEQGDSAMYLCASSSYRKRLGGNEQFFGPGTRLTVL.

This chain uses TRBV19 with TRBJ1-4, with unresolved D. Trimming removed 6 bases from V and 0 bases from J, with 8 bases in between. Germline V CDR1 and CDR2: LNHDA, SQIVND (reference sequence). The CDR3 consists of 14 residues. In DNA form, the CDR3 reads TGTGCCAGTAGCCACGAGCCAACTAATGAAAAACTGTTTTTT. The encoded protein is CASSHEPTNEKLFF.

The CDR3, as DNA: TGTGCCAGCAGCGCGACTAGGGCAGATACGCAGTATTTT. Amino acids: CASSATRADTQYF. The chain carries TRBV7-3 and TRBJ2-3, with a tentative D call TRBD2 (6 bases). The CDR3 loop spans 13 amino acids. The germline V gene encodes CDR1 SGHTA and CDR2 FQGTGA. V was pared by 5 bases and J by 4 bases, with 10 bases between. Combining the CDR3 with reference TRBV7-3 and TRBJ2-3 gives the whole variable domain GAGVSQTPSNKVTEKGKYVELRCDPISGHTALYWYRQSLGQGPEFLIYFQGTGAADDSGLPNDRFFAVRPEGSVSTLKIQRTERGDSAVYLCASSATRADTQYFGPGTRLTVL.

The chain employs TRBV2 and TRBJ2-5; D might be TRBD2 (5 bases). Trimming pared 7 bases from V and 7 bases from J, leaving 16 bases between. Germline values: CDR1 SNHLY, CDR2 FYNNEI. The CDR3 spans 13 residues. The CDR3, as DNA: TGTGCCAGCACCGAGGGAACTCTAGGGACCCAGTACTTC. Amino acids: CASTEGTLGTQYF.

In its sample, this clone was seen a few times. The chain couples TRBV19 to TRBJ2-5; D might be TRBD1 or TRBD2, each matching 5 bases. Germline lookup yields CDR1 LNHDA and CDR2 SQIVND (reference sequence). Trimming stripped 2 bases from V and 5 bases from J, with 21 bases between. The CDR3 consists of 17 residues. CDR3 residues: CASSIRRVLGDAETQYF. The CDR3 nucleotides read TGTGCCAGTAGTATACGGAGAGTATTGGGGGATGCGGAGACCCAGTACTTC.